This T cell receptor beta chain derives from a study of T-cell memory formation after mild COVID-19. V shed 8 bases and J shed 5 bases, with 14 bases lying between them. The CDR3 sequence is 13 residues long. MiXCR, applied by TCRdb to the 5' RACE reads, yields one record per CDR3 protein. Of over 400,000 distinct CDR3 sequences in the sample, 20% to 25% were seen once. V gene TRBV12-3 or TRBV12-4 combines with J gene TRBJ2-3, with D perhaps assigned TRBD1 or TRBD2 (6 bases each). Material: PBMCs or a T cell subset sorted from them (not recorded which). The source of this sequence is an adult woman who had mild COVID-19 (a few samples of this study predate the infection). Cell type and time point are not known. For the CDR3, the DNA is TGTGCCAGCGGGGGCCTGACTAGAGATACGCAGTATTTT. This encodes CASGGLTRDTQYF.